One sample yielded the 6 T cell receptor beta chains listed below, sequenced in a study of T cell repertoires in cytomegalovirus infection. TCRdb re-called the reads through MiXCR, storing one row per CDR3 protein. This sample has around 740,000 distinct CDR3 sequences, with less than 40% found just once. Sequencing was performed on PBMCs. The receptors shown here come from a human donor in good health (CMV status not recorded). Some clones in this sample may be carry-over from other donors' samples.

In its sample, this clonotype was seen a few times. For the CDR3, the DNA is TGTGCCAGCAAGGGGCAGTCATATGGCTACACCTTC. It encodes CASKGQSYGYTF. The gene calls are TRBV27 and TRBJ1-2, with D possibly being TRBD1 (5 bases). The CDR3 extends over 12 amino acids. V was pared by 7 bases and J by 5 bases, with 11 bases between. Germline V gene lookup returns CDR1 MNHEY and CDR2 SMNVEV (reference sequence).

A word on this clonotype: The final CDR3 position lacks the conserved phenylalanine or tryptophan, pointing to a likely read error. This chain connects TRBV6-5 to TRBJ2-7, with 11 bases matching TRBD1. The J segment lost 7 bases and the V segment lost 7 bases, leaving 9 bases of the junction unmatched. CDR3 length: 14 residues. CDR1 and CDR2 (germline): MNHEY, SVGAGI. CDR3 bases: TGTGCCAGCACCCAGGACAGGGGGCTGAATGAGCAGTACTTA. Translation gives CASTQDRGLNEQYL.

The V and J genes are TRBV20-1 and TRBJ2-5, with D hard to call. Trimming took off 1 base at V and 5 bases at J, with 5 bases between the two ends. Germline loops: CDR1 DFQATT, CDR2 SNEGSKA (reference sequence). CDR3 size: 11 residues. The CDR3 region is CSARAGETQYF. CDR3 DNA sequence: TGCAGTGCTAGAGCCGGGGAGACCCAGTACTTC.

This chain uses TRBV28 with TRBJ1-2; a weak D match, TRBD1 (5 bases). V gave up 4 bases and J gave up 8 bases, with 17 bases separating them. CDR1 and CDR2 (germline): MDHEN, SYDVKM. The length of the CDR3 is 14 residues. The CDR3 DNA sequence: TGTGCCAGCAGTTCGGGACGGAGGGGTCTAGGCTACACCTTC. As protein: CASSSGRRGLGYTF.

The V and J genes are TRBV12-3 or TRBV12-4 and TRBJ2-7, with D perhaps matching TRBD2 (5 bases). The CDR3 is made up of 15 amino acids. Trimming removed 1 base at V and 3 bases at J, with 13 bases between. CDR3 sequence reads: CASSLEAGLGYEQYF. CDR3 in DNA: TGTGCCAGCAGTTTAGAGGCAGGACTTGGCTACGAGCAGTACTTC.

In its sample, this clonotype was seen a few times. The CDR3 reads CASSDTVGANTEAFF. Here the CDR3 DNA reads TGTGCCAGCAGTGATACGGTGGGAGCGAACACTGAAGCTTTCTTT. The genes are TRBV6-1 and TRBJ1-1; D is undetermined. This CDR3 spans 15 amino acids. Germline lookup yields CDR1 MNHNS and CDR2 SASEGT. Trimming took 3 bases from V and 1 from J, leaving 12 bases between them.